The 15 T cell receptor beta chains listed next were all sequenced from one sample in a study of T cell responses to AZD1222 COVID-19 vaccine. The table came from immunoSEQ multiplex PCR; TCRdb's copy has only in-frame clones and leaves some out. Of fewer than 150,000 clones listed, roughly 84% are singletons. This specimen consisted of peripheral blood, obtained on day 0 of AZD1222 vaccination. The receptors were gathered from an adult in good health.

The J gene is TRBJ2-7, the V gene TRBV6-4; D is tentatively TRBD1 or TRBD2 (7 bases each). V gave up 7 bases and J gave up 7 bases, with 26 bases separating them. Germline CDR1 is MRHNA and CDR2 is SNTAGT. The CDR3 covers 16 residues. Here the CDR3 DNA reads TGTGCCAGCATCCCTCGCAGGGGGGGCCTCAGGGATGAGCAGTACTTC. It codes for CASIPRRGGLRDEQYF.

The chain employs TRBV14 and TRBJ2-7, with 8 bases that match TRBD1. Germline V CDR1 and CDR2: SGHDN, FVKESK. Trimming removed 3 bases from V and 7 bases from J; junction bases left unmatched: 8. The CDR3 is 14 amino acids. The CDR3 protein is CASSQRQGSSEQYF. The CDR3 nucleotides read TGTGCCAGCAGCCAGAGACAGGGGTCCTCTGAGCAGTACTTC.

The chain carries TRBV25-1 and TRBJ2-5, with D tentatively TRBD2 (5 bases). The germline V and J ends were trimmed by 3 bases and 4 bases, with 12 bases remaining between them. There are 14 residues in the CDR3. Germline-derived CDR1 and CDR2 are MGHDK and SYGVNS. In DNA form, the CDR3 reads TGTGCCAGCAGTGATTTCGGGGTGACAGAGACCCAGTACTTC. Its protein product is CASSDFGVTETQYF.

The chain is built from TRBV3-1 (or the pseudogene TRBV3-2) and TRBJ2-7, with D possibly TRBD2 on 5 matching bases. This CDR3 region has 15 residues. V was cut by 4 bases and J by 0 bases, with 13 bases left in between. Germline values: CDR1 LGHDT, CDR2 YNNKEL (reference sequence). The CDR3 nucleotides are TGTGCCAGCAGCCCGTCTCAGCGGTCCTCCTACGAGCAGTACTTC. Translating it yields CASSPSQRSSYEQYF.

This clone appeared once. The chain combines TRBV7-8 with TRBJ2-7; no clear D. The CDR3 is 13 amino acids. The germline V gene has CDR1 SGHVS and CDR2 FQNEAQ. The V end was cut by 1 base, the J end by 2 bases, with 6 bases between. As DNA, the CDR3 is TGTGCCAGCAGCTTAGGCAGAACCTACGAGCAGTACTTC. Protein: CASSLGRTYEQYF.

The genes are TRBV28 and TRBJ1-6; D not certain. CDR3 size: 12 residues. Looked up from germline, CDR1 is MDHEN and CDR2 is SYDVKM. Trimming pared 1 base from V and 8 bases from J, leaving 3 bases between. CDR3 DNA sequence: TGTGCCAGCAGTTTATTGGATTCACCCCTCCACTTT. The encoded protein is CASSLLDSPLHF. Full variable domain (outside the CDR3, taken from reference TRBV28 and TRBJ1-6): DVKVTQSSRYLVKRTGEKVFLECVQDMDHENMFWYRQDPGLGLRLIYFSYDVKMKEKGDIPEGYSVSREKKERFSLILESASTNQTSMYLCASSLLDSPLHFGNGTRLTVT.

The genes are TRBV5-1 and TRBJ2-1; 9 bases are shared with TRBD1. Germline CDR1 SGHRS, CDR2 YFSETQ. V trimming: 4 bases; J trimming: 5 bases; junction bases outside the gene matches: 7. This CDR3 contains 15 residues. CDR3 nucleotide sequence: TGCGCCAGCAGCCAGGGACAGGGATTGAACAATGAGCAGTTCTTC. Translated: CASSQGQGLNNEQFF.

The chain couples TRBV19 to TRBJ2-5; D is possibly TRBD1 (6 bases). CDR3 length: 11 amino acids. The V gene's germline CDR1 is LNHDA and CDR2 SQIVND (reference sequence). Trimming pared 8 bases from V and 5 bases from J, leaving 9 bases between. CDR3 in DNA: TGTGCCAGTCAGGGGTCGGAGACCCAGTACTTC. Translating it yields CASQGSETQYF.

The chain carries TRBV7-8 and TRBJ1-3; no clear D gene. This CDR3 spans 13 amino acids. Germline V CDR1 and CDR2: SGHVS, FQNEAQ. Trimming took off 4 bases at V and 1 base at J, with 5 bases between the two ends. The CDR3 spells CASSSGSGNTIYF. CDR3 bases: TGTGCCAGCAGCTCTGGGTCTGGAAACACCATATATTTT.

The V gene is TRBV4-1, the J gene TRBJ1-2; D perhaps matches TRBD1 (5 bases). There are 14 residues in the CDR3. Deletions cut 3 bases from V and 7 bases from J, with 15 bases between. Germline-derived CDR1 and CDR2 are MGHRA and YSYEKL. CDR3 loop: CASSHPTVPLGYTF. The CDR3, as DNA: TGCGCCAGCAGCCATCCGACAGTCCCTCTTGGCTACACCTTC.

The V call is TRBV19, the J call TRBJ1-1, with TRBD1 as a possible D gene (5 bases). Germline CDR1 and CDR2: LNHDA and SQIVND (reference sequence). V dropped 4 bases and J dropped 8 bases, with 14 bases sitting between them. CDR3 length: 13 residues. The CDR3 loop reads CASSKWTPNEAFF. CDR3 coding DNA: TGTGCCAGTAGTAAATGGACACCTAACGAAGCTTTCTTT.

The rearrangement links TRBV20-1 to TRBJ2-1; unclear D gene. CDR3 length: 11 residues. V shed 1 base and J shed 4 bases, with 2 bases lying between them. Germline lookup yields CDR1 DFQATT and CDR2 SNEGSKA (reference sequence). DNA for the CDR3: TGCAGTGCTAGAGGTTACAATGAGCAGTTCTTC. Its translation is CSARGYNEQFF.

This chain uses TRBV29-1 with TRBJ1-4; D gene ambiguous. CDR1 is SQVTM, CDR2 ANQGSEA, per germline. The CDR3 is made up of 14 amino acids. V was shortened by 1 base and J by 2 bases, with 8 bases between the two germline ends. CDR3 DNA sequence: TGCAGCGTTGAAGTAAGGACGACTAATGAAAAACTGTTTTTT. This encodes CSVEVRTTNEKLFF. Together with reference TRBV29-1 and TRBJ1-4, the CDR3 gives the full variable domain: SAVISQKPSRDICQRGTSLTIQCQVDSQVTMMFWYRQQPGQSLTLIATANQGSEATYESGFVIDKFPISRPNLTFSTLTVSNMSPEDSSIYLCSVEVRTTNEKLFFGSGTQLSVL.

The chain is built from TRBV12-5 and TRBJ1-5, with D possibly matching TRBD1 (5 bases). Germline V gene sequence: CDR1 LGHNT, CDR2 FRNRAP. This CDR3 contains 14 residues. The CDR3: CGNGSGRNNQPQHF. CDR3 nucleotide sequence: TGTGGGAATGGGTCGGGACGGAACAATCAGCCCCAGCATTTT.

This sequence joins TRBV24-1 and TRBJ1-5, with a tentative D call TRBD1 (6 bases). The V gene lost 9 bases and the J gene lost 3 bases, with 11 bases spanning the gap. CDR3 size: 13 residues. Germline V CDR1 and CDR2: KGHDR, SFDVKD. DNA of the CDR3: TGTGCCACCTCCGGACAGACCAATCAGCCCCAGCATTTT. Encoded protein: CATSGQTNQPQHF.